This T cell receptor (beta chain) is drawn from a study of blood T cell repertoires in COVID-19 (dated by TCRdb to about 2020). General notes on the study: Collaborator samples came from the United States, Italy and Spain and covered acute and convalescent phases of COVID-19. The prospective study material was composed of cDNA or gDNA derived from T cells, B-cell-depleted T cells, or PBMCs. Deeply sampled blood TCRbeta repertoires from subjects exposed to, actively infected with, or recovered from COVID-19 were included in the dataset. The repertoires were released in a freely available public database intended as a resource for research on the immune response to SARS-CoV-2. The samples were drawn from two sources: the first 160 participants of the ongoing ImmuneRACE study, and 1,254 subjects contributed by 6 global collaborators. Nearly every sample came with metadata listing a de-identified subject ID, COVID-19 status, age in years and sex. Where HLA class I and class II types were available, the types were taken from metadata supplied by the sample provider, not from assay-based typing.

Each collaborating institution followed its own protocols to collect whole blood in K2EDTA tubes. For TCRbeta analysis, collaborators shipped samples in one of three forms: frozen whole blood, isolated PBMCs, or DNA extracted from either of those sample types. V is cut back by 2 bases and J by 6 bases, with 6 bases in the junction unmatched. The germline V gene supplies CDR1 SGHTA and CDR2 FQGTGA. The CDR3 contains 14 residues, cysteine and phenylalanine counted. The CDR3 DNA has 42 bases and is translated from base 1. TCRbeta CDR3 regions were amplified from genomic DNA by means of the immunoSEQ Assay, a bias-controlled multiplex PCR. The study's processing was this. The number of nucleated cells in each sample was estimated from the amplification of reference gene primers within the assay. To quantify the absolute abundance of each unique TCRbeta CDR3 rearrangement, sequence reads were collapsed and filtered. Productive Simpson clonality was computed per sample as the square root of Simpson's diversity index over productive rearrangements. Held by TCRdb, this immuneACCESS table contains in-frame sequences only and omits some clones. Under half of the omission traces to an unresolved V gene where checked; the cause of the rest is unknown. That table gives V, J and clone size, and the DNA gave D and trimming. The sample table shows 200,000 to 250,000 clones, and approximately 84% are seen once. The ten largest clones add up to 4% to 4.5% of the sample.

As for this clone: Its binding antigen is unknown. Base qualities were left out, and no much larger clone turns up one base away.

What the research found in general, with its limitations: Clinical and demographic metadata were provided uncurated, with the amount varying by source and participant.

Specimen: peripheral blood. In this chain, TRBV7-3 is recombined with TRBJ1-2, and 7 bases in between align with TRBD1. The sequence was obtained from a man aged 50-60 years with acute or convalescent COVID-19. The CDR3: CASSLGPGGDGYTF. The DNA sequence reads TGTGCCAGCAGCTTAGGCCCAGGGGGTGATGGCTACACCTTC.